The next 11 T cell receptor beta chains were all read from a single sample in a study of CD8+CD57+ T cells in acquired aplastic anemia. TCR beta VDJ and CDR3 profiling used genomic DNA as template. Each CDR3 protein gets one entry after TCRdb re-called the reads with MiXCR. The data contain 95,000 to 120,000 distinct CDR3 sequences, under 60% of them singletons. The sample consisted of sorted CD4+, CD8+, or CD8+CD57+ T cells (not recorded which) from PBMCs. The receptors come from a human donor in good health, serving as a control.

The chain carries TRBV25-1 and TRBJ1-6; D not certain. The germline V gene encodes CDR1 MGHDK and CDR2 SYGVNS. V lost 8 bases and J lost 5, with 16 bases in between. The CDR3 spans 15 residues. CDR3 sequence (DNA): TGTGCCAGCCATCCTATACCAAACAATAATTCACCCCTCCACTTT. Encoded protein: CASHPIPNNNSPLHF.

This clonotype was seen a few times. This chain joins TRBV9 and TRBJ2-5, with 8 nucleotides matching TRBD1. The CDR3 spans 14 residues. Germline assignment: CDR1 SGDLS and CDR2 YYNGEE. With V trimmed by 3 bases and J by 5 bases, 6 bases remained unmatched. The CDR3 reads CASSGQGSGETQYF. The CDR3 region has the DNA TGTGCCAGCAGCGGACAGGGGTCAGGGGAGACCCAGTACTTC.

The chain couples TRBV25-1 to TRBJ1-4; TRBD1 matches 9 bases. Germline values: CDR1 MGHDK, CDR2 SYGVNS. This CDR3 contains 15 residues. The J segment lost 8 bases and the V segment lost 5 bases, leaving 9 bases of the junction unmatched. In nucleotides, the CDR3 is TGTGCCAGCAGTTCCGGGACAGGGAAAGGGGAAAAACTGTTTTTT. The encoded protein is CASSSGTGKGEKLFF.

This clonotype was picked up a small number of times. The chain joins TRBV29-1 to TRBJ1-2; 10 nucleotides align to TRBD1. Germline trimming cut 4 bases from V and 8 bases from J; bases unmatched to any gene: 4. The CDR3 is made up of 12 amino acids. Germline CDR1 SQVTM, CDR2 ANQGSEA. The CDR3 loop is CSVGQGAKGYTF. DNA of the CDR3: TGCAGCGTTGGACAGGGGGCGAAGGGCTACACCTTC.

The genes are TRBV12-3 or TRBV12-4 and TRBJ2-1; D remains unclear. The CDR3 covers 13 residues. V was shortened by 5 bases and J by 6 bases, with 11 bases between the two germline ends. The CDR3 DNA reads TGTGCCAGCAGTCAACCCCCCCTCAATGAGCAGTTCTTC. This codes for CASSQPPLNEQFF.

The chain couples TRBV11-2 to TRBJ2-7; TRBD2 agrees at 11 bases. V lost 4 bases and J lost 1; bases outside the gene matches: 3. The germline CDR1 and CDR2 sequences are SGHAT and FQNNGV. CDR3 length equals 15 residues. The CDR3 DNA sequence: TGTGCCAGCAGCTGGGGGACTAGCGGTTCCTACGAGCAGTACTTC. Encoded protein: CASSWGTSGSYEQYF.

The J gene is TRBJ2-3, the V gene TRBV29-1; 9 bases agree with TRBD1. The junction had 9 bases not matched to a gene; V was cut back by 6 bases and J by 5 bases. CDR3 length: 14 amino acids. In germline, CDR1 is SQVTM, CDR2 ANQGSEA. The DNA of the CDR3 is TGCAGCGTCAAACAGACAGGGGGTGAAGATACGCAGTATTTT. Its protein is CSVKQTGGEDTQYF.

V and J are TRBV6-4 and TRBJ1-2; D may be TRBD1 (5 bases). Trimming shortened V by 6 bases and J by 7 bases, and 18 bases separated the two germline ends. Germline V lookup: CDR1 MRHNA, CDR2 SNTAGT. The CDR3 spans 14 residues. The DNA of the CDR3 is TGTGCCAGCAGCCCCCGGACGGGGGGGTTTGGCTACACCTTC. It specifies CASSPRTGGFGYTF.

This chain connects TRBV19 to TRBJ1-6; no clear D gene. Trimming pared 6 bases from V and 3 bases from J, leaving 15 bases between. This CDR3 is built from 16 residues. Germline CDR1 is LNHDA and CDR2 is SQIVND (reference sequence). CDR3 DNA sequence: TGTGCCAGTAGGGCTGGAACGGGAATCTATAATTCACCCCTCCACTTT. It specifies CASRAGTGIYNSPLHF.

About this clonotype itself: A much more abundant neighbour one base away suggests this may be a read error. V usage is TRBV4-3 and J usage is TRBJ2-7; weak D call: TRBD2 (6 bases). This CDR3 is built from 15 residues. CDR1 is LGHNA, CDR2 YSLEER, per germline. As DNA, the CDR3 is TGCGCCAACAGCCAAGATGGAGGGAGGTCCTACGAGCAGTACTTC. It yields the protein CANSQDGGRSYEQYF.

This clonotype was seen more than once but under ten times. The V and J genes are TRBV27 and TRBJ1-2; unclear D gene. This CDR3 is built from 13 residues. Germline V gives CDR1 MNHEY, CDR2 SMNVEV (reference sequence). The V and J ends lost 0 bases and 8 bases respectively, with 10 bases between them. The CDR3 DNA reads as TGTGCCAGCAGTTTATCTTTGGGGTGGGGCTACACCTTC. Its translation: CASSLSLGWGYTF.